The T cell receptor (beta chain) under discussion was sequenced for a study of cytomegalovirus exposure and HLA in healthy donors. This clone was counted a single time. What it binds is not known. Study-level results: TCR association rates varied by HLA locus in a later analysis, with DRB1 highest and HLA-C lowest.

The PCR contained 60 Vbeta and 13 Jbeta primers. The repertoire was sequenced with immunoSEQ multiplex PCR; TCRdb's copy has only in-frame clones and lacks some. The sample carries 150,000 to 200,000 clones, around 82% recorded once. The sample consisted of PBMCs. The source is a boy younger than 18 in good health and CMV-seronegative.

The CDR3 is CASSESGSIVGDEQFF. The CDR3 nucleotides read TGTGCCAGCAGCGAAAGCGGGAGTATTGTCGGCGATGAGCAGTTCTTC. V is TRBV9 and J is TRBJ2-1; 8 nucleotides align to TRBD2. CDR3 length: 16 residues. The V segment lost 3 bases and the J segment 8 bases; nucleotides outside the gene matches: 13. Germline V gene lookup returns CDR1 SGDLS and CDR2 YYNGEE.